The rows below give T cell receptor beta chains drawn from one sample of a study of T cells after yellow fever vaccination. TCRdb used MiXCR to reprocess the 5' RACE reads, holding one entry per CDR3 protein. This table has 150,000 to 200,000 distinct CDR3 sequences, 6.2% appearing once. Sample: CD4+ T cells sorted from PBMCs, taken on the day of the first yellow fever vaccination. These receptor sequences come from a man between 18 and 29 years old who received the YFV17D yellow fever vaccine. CDR3s include the opening cysteine and the closing phenylalanine or tryptophan. D genes are given only for firm matches. Clone size is not always given. Where it is, it says once, few, many or a class for expanded clones.

J | size | V | D | CDR3 | DNA
TRBJ1-3 | . | TRBV12-3/TRBV12-4 | . | CASSLVDSFSGNTIYF | TGTGCCAGCAGTTTAGTGGACAGTTTCTCTGGAAACACCATATATTTT
TRBJ1-5 | few | TRBV6-1 | . | CASRDWGGHQPQHF | TGTGCCAGCAGGGACTGGGGGGGCCATCAGCCCCAGCATTTT
TRBJ2-3 | many | TRBV29-1 | . | CSVGAPTSTDTQYF | TGCAGCGTTGGGGCTCCCACTAGCACAGATACGCAGTATTTT
TRBJ2-1 | many | TRBV5-1 | TRBD1 | CASSFEGAGANQFF | TGCGCCAGCAGCTTTGAGGGGGCAGGGGCTAATCAGTTCTTC
TRBJ2-1 | many | TRBV7-3 | . | CASSPSPEDEQFF | TGTGCCAGCAGCCCGAGCCCGGAGGATGAGCAGTTCTTC
TRBJ1-1 | few | TRBV7-2 | . | CASSYRVSGNAEAFF | TGTGCCAGCAGCTACAGGGTCTCCGGGAATGCTGAAGCTTTCTTT
TRBJ2-5 | few | TRBV12-3/TRBV12-4 | . | CASSWGRGKTQYF | TGTGCCAGCTCTTGGGGAAGGGGGAAGACCCAGTACTTC
TRBJ1-1 | . | TRBV7-3 | . | CASSQLSMNTEAFF | TGTGCCAGCAGCCAACTCTCCATGAACACTGAAGCTTTCTTT
TRBJ1-2 | many | TRBV12-3/TRBV12-4 | . | CASSVETSLGYTF | TGTGCCAGCAGTGTCGAGACAAGTCTTGGCTACACCTTC
TRBJ2-2 | few | TRBV4-3 | TRBD1 | CASSLGDRGTGELFF | TGCGCCAGCAGCCTGGGGGACAGGGGTACCGGGGAGCTGTTTTTT
TRBJ1-2 | few | TRBV12-3/TRBV12-4 | . | CASSLMGVNGYTF | TGTGCCAGCAGTTTAATGGGGGTGAATGGCTACACCTTC
TRBJ2-1 | many | TRBV20-1 | . | CSAPEAGVYNEQFF | TGCAGTGCTCCTGAAGCGGGCGTTTACAATGAGCAGTTCTTC
TRBJ1-2 | many | TRBV28 | . | CASSPYQTGRYNYGYTF | TGTGCCAGCAGTCCTTACCAGACAGGCAGATATAACTATGGCTACACCTTC
TRBJ2-7 | many | TRBV20-1 | . | CSAPDALVGSYEQYF | TGCAGTGCACCCGACGCCCTGGTGGGGTCCTACGAGCAGTACTTC
TRBJ2-5 | many | TRBV29-1 | . | CSVFGQGETQYF | TGCAGCGTTTTCGGCCAGGGGGAGACCCAGTACTTC
TRBJ2-1 | many | TRBV20-1 | TRBD2 | CSPWPAGGTNEQFF | TGCAGTCCCTGGCCTGCGGGGGGGACCAATGAGCAGTTCTTC
TRBJ2-7 | many | TRBV6-2/TRBV6-3 | . | CASKRASYEQYF | TGTGCCAGCAAGCGGGCCTCCTACGAGCAGTACTTC
TRBJ1-2 | many | TRBV20-1 | . | CSKLGSNYGYTF | TGCAGTAAACTTGGCAGTAACTATGGCTACACCTTC
TRBJ1-3 | . | TRBV5-1 | TRBD1 | CASSLESGGRNTIYF | TGCGCCAGCAGCTTGGAATCAGGGGGCCGGAACACCATATATTTT
TRBJ1-5 | . | TRBV19 | TRBD1 | CASNTGTGGFFQPQHF | TGTGCCAGTAATACCGGGACAGGGGGCTTTTTTCAGCCCCAGCATTTT
TRBJ2-5 | few | TRBV29-1 | . | CSVDHYSQETQYF | TGCAGCGTTGATCACTACTCCCAAGAGACCCAGTACTTC
TRBJ2-1 | many | TRBV3-1 | TRBD2 | CASSPAGGNEQFF | TGTGCCAGCAGCCCAGCGGGGGGTAATGAGCAGTTCTTC
TRBJ2-7 | many | TRBV5-1 | . | CASSLGVFRDTEEQYF | TGCGCCAGCAGCTTGGGGGTTTTCCGGGACACGGAGGAGCAGTACTTC
TRBJ1-4 | few | TRBV28 | TRBD1 | CASNRDSSEKLFF | TGTGCCAGCAACCGGGACAGCAGTGAAAAACTGTTTTTT
TRBJ2-5 | few | TRBV11-3 | . | CASSLGIWAGFQETQYF | TGTGCCAGCAGCTTAGGGATTTGGGCCGGGTTCCAAGAGACCCAGTACTTC
TRBJ1-2 | many | TRBV7-8 | . | CASSLGLRRRGYTF | TGTGCCAGCAGCTTGGGTCTTCGTCGGAGGGGCTACACCTTC
TRBJ2-2 | . | TRBV7-2 | . | CASSLNQGSGTGELFF | TGTGCCAGCAGCTTGAACCAGGGGTCGGGCACCGGGGAGCTGTTTTTT
TRBJ1-5 | few | TRBV12-3/TRBV12-4 | . | CASSGREGYQPQHF | TGTGCCAGCAGTGGACGGGAGGGGTATCAGCCCCAGCATTTT
TRBJ2-3 | many | TRBV7-7 | . | CASSLVAGNPDTQYF | TGTGCTAGCAGCTTAGTCGCCGGGAATCCAGATACGCAGTATTTT
TRBJ2-3 | few | TRBV5-4 | . | CASSQGRSEADTQYF | TGTGCCAGCAGCCAGGGACGGTCGGAGGCAGATACGCAGTATTTT
TRBJ2-7 | . | TRBV5-4 | TRBD1 | CATTGASKGGEQYF | TGTGCCACGACAGGGGCTTCCAAGGGCGGAGAGCAGTACTTC
TRBJ2-5 | many | TRBV5-1 | . | CASSLYGTETQYF | TGCGCCAGCAGCTTGTACGGGACAGAGACCCAGTACTTC
TRBJ1-2 | many | TRBV5-6 | TRBD1 | CASRFGTGGYTF | TGTGCCAGCAGATTCGGGACAGGTGGCTACACCTTC
TRBJ2-5 | few | TRBV2 | TRBD2 | CASGFMGLAGQETQYF | TGTGCCAGCGGTTTCATGGGACTAGCGGGGCAAGAGACCCAGTACTTC
TRBJ2-2 | . | TRBV7-7 | TRBD2 | CASSPPPGGVPGELFF | TGTGCCAGCAGCCCCCCACCGGGGGGGGTACCCGGGGAGCTGTTTTTT
TRBJ1-2 | . | TRBV20-1 | . | CSASDLGGGIDYGYTF | TGCAGTGCTAGTGATCTGGGTGGAGGGATTGACTATGGCTACACCTTC
TRBJ2-1 | . | TRBV10-3 | . | CAITRGRGDNEQFF | TGTGCCATCACACGGGGCAGGGGGGACAATGAGCAGTTCTTC
TRBJ1-1 | many | TRBV7-2 | . | CASRKPPNTEAFF | TGTGCCAGCAGAAAACCCCCGAACACTGAAGCTTTCTTT
TRBJ2-5 | many | TRBV25-1 | . | CASSRVEETQYF | TGTGCCAGCAGTAGGGTCGAGGAGACCCAGTACTTC
TRBJ2-6 | . | TRBV11-3 | . | CASSSGVGANVLTF | TGTGCCAGCAGCTCAGGGGTTGGGGCCAACGTCCTGACTTTC
TRBJ2-1 | many | TRBV5-1 | . | CASSFGGANEQFF | TGCGCCAGCAGCTTCGGCGGGGCCAATGAGCAGTTCTTC
TRBJ2-7 | . | TRBV20-1 | . | CSARDNTYEQYF | TGCAGTGCACGGGACAACACCTACGAGCAGTACTTC
TRBJ2-3 | many | TRBV12-3/TRBV12-4 | . | CASSLSIGAGGDTQYF | TGTGCCAGCAGTTTGTCGATCGGGGCTGGGGGGGATACGCAGTATTTT
TRBJ1-1 | many | TRBV11-2 | . | CASSFNVREGTEAFF | TGTGCCAGCAGCTTCAATGTCAGGGAGGGCACTGAAGCTTTCTTT
TRBJ2-7 | . | TRBV5-1 | TRBD1 | CASSPRTGGSEQYF | TGCGCCAGCAGCCCCAGGACAGGGGGCAGCGAGCAGTACTTC
TRBJ2-1 | many | TRBV7-2 | TRBD2 | CASSSLAGGYNEQFF | TGTGCCAGCAGCTCACTAGCGGGGGGGTACAATGAGCAGTTCTTC
TRBJ1-1 | . | TRBV6-5 | TRBD1 | CASSPRTGWTEAFF | TGTGCCAGCAGTCCGAGGACAGGGTGGACTGAAGCTTTCTTT
TRBJ1-1 | many | TRBV3-1 | . | CASSQDGAAEAFF | TGTGCCAGCAGCCAAGACGGGGCGGCTGAGGCTTTCTTT
TRBJ1-1 | . | TRBV7-9 | . | CASSFGQGNTEDFF | .
TRBJ2-1 | . | TRBV28 | . | CASSPHEDEQFF | TGTGCCAGCAGTCCCCACGAAGATGAGCAGTTCTTC